The 14 T cell receptor beta chains given below trace back to one sample, sequenced in a study of early T cells in non-severe SARS-CoV-2 infection. Via MiXCR, TCRdb re-called the 5' RACE reads, giving one row per CDR3 protein. The table has roughly 55,000 distinct CDR3 sequences, 6.2% seen once. The sequencing sample was made of whole blood. The receptor source for this set is an adult who was a healthcare worker with PCR-confirmed SARS-CoV-2 infection or an uninfected control (not recorded which).

V is TRBV7-9 and J is TRBJ2-7; D is perhaps TRBD1 or TRBD2 (5 bases each). Per germline, CDR1 SEHNR and CDR2 FQNEAQ (reference sequence). Trimming stripped 6 bases from V and 3 bases from J, with 9 bases between. The CDR3 contains 12 residues. Here the CDR3 reads CASRGDHYEQYF. In DNA, the CDR3 is TGTGCCAGCAGGGGGGACCACTACGAGCAGTACTTC. The full variable domain, with the rest looked up from reference TRBV7-9 and TRBJ2-7, is DTGVSQNPRHKITKRGQNVTFRCDPISEHNRLYWYRQTLGQGPEFLTYFQNEAQLEKSRLLSDRFSAERPKGSFSTLEIQRTEQGDSAMYLCASRGDHYEQYFGPGTRLTVT.

This clonotype was seen repeatedly, ten times or more. J is TRBJ2-3 and V is TRBV29-1; 8 bases fit TRBD2. The CDR3 is 16 residues long. Losses at the gene ends were 2 bases for V and 6 bases for J; bases not matched to a gene: 13. Germline V lookup: CDR1 SQVTM, CDR2 ANQGSEA. CDR3 nucleotides: TGCAGCGTTGAAAAATCGTACGGGGGGGCAGCCGATACGCAGTATTTT. It codes for CSVEKSYGGAADTQYF.

This clonotype was seen repeatedly, ten times or more. V is TRBV9 and J is TRBJ2-5; no definite D call. Germline CDR1 is SGDLS and CDR2 is YYNGEE. The CDR3 spans 13 residues. V was shortened by 0 bases and J by 2 bases, with 5 bases between the two germline ends. CDR3 in amino acids: CASSVGPQETQYF. The CDR3 nucleotides read TGTGCCAGCAGCGTAGGACCGCAAGAGACCCAGTACTTC.

Only a few counts were recorded for this clonotype. The V gene is TRBV20-1, the J gene TRBJ1-1; D is undetermined. V was cut by 2 bases and J by 1 base, with 11 bases left in between. CDR3 size: 14 residues. Germline lookup yields CDR1 DFQATT and CDR2 SNEGSKA (reference sequence). The CDR3, as DNA: TGCAGTGCTAGATCCGCAGTTAAGAACACTGAAGCTTTCTTT. Its protein is CSARSAVKNTEAFF.

This clonotype was seen many times. CDR3 sequence: CASSQDLRYTAYEQYF. The CDR3, as DNA: TGCGCCAGCAGCCAAGATTTAAGGTATACCGCCTACGAGCAGTACTTC. The chain has TRBV4-3 and TRBJ2-7; D not certain. CDR1 LGHNA and CDR2 YSLEER come from the germline V gene. The V end was cut by 0 bases, the J end by 2 bases, with 14 bases between. The CDR3 loop spans 16 amino acids.

This clonotype was recorded many times. This chain joins TRBV5-1 and TRBJ1-6, with 7 bases identical to TRBD1. This CDR3 is 15 amino acids long. Trimming removed 2 bases from V and 10 bases from J; junction bases left unmatched: 9. CDR1 and CDR2 from the germline V gene are SGHRS and YFSETQ. The CDR3 sequence: CASSLNRGNGSPLHF. The CDR3 nucleotides read TGCGCCAGCAGCTTAAACAGGGGAAATGGCTCACCCCTCCACTTT. Full variable domain (rest looked up from reference TRBV5-1 and TRBJ1-6): KAGVTQTPRYLIKTRGQQVTLSCSPISGHRSVSWYQQTPGQGLQFLFEYFSETQRNKGNFPGRFSGRQFSNSRSEMNVSTLELGDSALYLCASSLNRGNGSPLHFGNGTRLTVT.

Only a few counts were recorded for this clonotype. The CDR3: CASMYQATDTQYF. The DNA for the CDR3 is TGTGCCAGCATGTACCAGGCCACAGATACGCAGTATTTT. The chain combines TRBV7-9 with TRBJ2-3; D gene uncertain. Germline lookup yields CDR1 SEHNR and CDR2 FQNEAQ (reference sequence). V lost 7 bases and J 2 bases, leaving 10 bases between the germline ends. The CDR3 has 13 residues.

The sample holds a few counts of this clonotype. This chain joins TRBV7-2 and TRBJ2-7; D uncertain. V lost 0 bases to trimming and J lost 6 bases, with 3 bases between them. The CDR3 is 11 residues long. CDR1 is SGHTA, CDR2 FQGNSA, per germline. The CDR3 protein is CASSLAREQYF. As DNA, the CDR3 is TGTGCCAGCAGCTTAGCTCGCGAGCAGTACTTC. The full variable domain, with the rest looked up from reference TRBV7-2 and TRBJ2-7, is GAGVSQSPSNKVTEKGKDVELRCDPISGHTALYWYRQSLGQGLEFLIYFQGNSAPDKSGLPSDRFSAERTGGSVSTLTIQRTQQEDSAVYLCASSLAREQYFGPGTRLTVT.

This clonotype was counted a few times. The rearrangement joins TRBV5-1 to TRBJ1-1; D not resolved. The CDR3 loop spans 18 amino acids. Per germline, CDR1 SGHRS and CDR2 YFSETQ. With 0 bases removed from V and 4 bases from J, the gap between germline ends came to 22 bases. As DNA, the CDR3 is TGCGCCAGCAGCTTGGCGTCTCCCGGGGAACACGTAGGCACTGAAGCTTTCTTT. Residues: CASSLASPGEHVGTEAFF.

This clonotype was counted a few times. The CDR3: CASSFGSGNQPQHF. CDR3 in DNA: TGTGCCAGCAGTTTTGGTAGTGGCAATCAGCCCCAGCATTTT. This chain links TRBV28 with TRBJ1-5; D gene unclear. The CDR3 loop spans 14 amino acids. Per germline, CDR1 MDHEN and CDR2 SYDVKM. V dropped 3 bases and J dropped 2 bases, with 8 bases sitting between them. The full variable domain, completed using reference TRBV28 and TRBJ1-5, is DVKVTQSSRYLVKRTGEKVFLECVQDMDHENMFWYRQDPGLGLRLIYFSYDVKMKEKGDIPEGYSVSREKKERFSLILESASTNQTSMYLCASSFGSGNQPQHFGDGTRLSIL.

Many counts were recorded for this clonotype. The chain employs TRBV6-5 and TRBJ2-7, with a tentative D call TRBD2 (5 bases). This CDR3 has 12 residues. Trimming took off 5 bases at V and 4 bases at J, with 9 bases between the two ends. Germline CDR1 is MNHEY and CDR2 is SVGAGI. In DNA, the CDR3 is TGTGCCAGCAGTCCGGGAACGTACGAGCAGTACTTC. Its translation: CASSPGTYEQYF.

This clonotype was picked up many times. The rearrangement links TRBV18 to TRBJ1-2; TRBD1 agrees at 11 bases. Germline CDR1 reads KGHSH; CDR2 reads LQKENI. With V trimmed by 8 bases and J by 7 bases, 15 bases remained unmatched. This CDR3 comprises 16 residues. CDR3 bases: TGTGCCAGCCCCCCGATGGACAGGGGGCAGTCAGCTGGCTACACCTTC. This sequence encodes CASPPMDRGQSAGYTF.

This clonotype was seen repeatedly, ten times or more. CDR3 in amino acids: CASSFGDLGTQYF. In DNA form, the CDR3 reads TGTGCCAGCAGTTTTGGGGACTTGGGGACCCAGTACTTC. The V call is TRBV12-3 or TRBV12-4, the J call TRBJ2-5; D perhaps matches TRBD2 (6 bases). The CDR3 consists of 13 residues. Trimming removed 3 bases from V and 7 bases from J, with 12 bases in between.

This clonotype was seen more than once but under ten times. The V and J genes are TRBV4-2 and TRBJ2-5; D unresolved. Trimming stripped 4 bases from V and 1 base from J, with 7 bases between. The germline V gene has CDR1 LGHNA and CDR2 YNFKEQ. The CDR3 consists of 13 residues. The CDR3 nucleotides are TGTGCCAGCAGCCGGCCGGGCCAAGAGACCCAGTACTTC. Translated, it gives CASSRPGQETQYF.